A single sample is the source of the 26 T cell receptor beta chains below, sequenced in a study of shared clonotypes between healthy human individuals. TCRdb's copy holds only in-frame clones and misses some; the assay was immunoSEQ multiplex PCR. This repertoire shows about 2 million clones, over 85% found once; its top ten account for 1.1%. Cells designated naive CD8 were CD45RO-negative and were positively selected for CCR7, with terminally differentiated effector memory CD45RA+ cells excluded. The sample comprised naive CD8+ T cells sorted from blood. Receptors were obtained from a man between 18 and 35 years old in good health.

The rearrangement joins TRBV6-6 to TRBJ2-5, with D unresolved. V shed 2 bases and J shed 2 bases, with 0 bases lying between them. Germline loops: CDR1 MNHNY, CDR2 SVGAGI (reference sequence). The CDR3 is 11 residues long. CDR3 residues: CASSYQETQYF. The CDR3 DNA follows: TGTGCCAGCAGTTACCAAGAGACCCAGTACTTC.

The chain couples TRBV25-1 to TRBJ2-1, with TRBD2 matching over 10 bases. There are 15 residues in the CDR3. Germline assignment: CDR1 MGHDK and CDR2 SYGVNS. With V trimmed by 5 bases and J by 8 bases, 9 bases remained unmatched. CDR3 bases: TGTGCCAGCAGTCGTCTAGCGGGGGCAGCCGATGAGCAGTTCTTC. Amino acids: CASSRLAGAADEQFF.

The chain couples TRBV15 to TRBJ2-7, with 9 nucleotides matching TRBD1. Germline V CDR1 and CDR2: LNHNV, YYDKDF (reference sequence). The V gene end was trimmed by 0 bases and the J gene end by 7 bases; junction bases not matched to a gene: 13. CDR3 length: 17 residues. CDR3 sequence (DNA): TGTGCCACCAGCAGAGATATCGGGACAGGGCTCTTGGGAGAGCAGTACTTC. It encodes CATSRDIGTGLLGEQYF.

This rearrangement joins TRBV27 to TRBJ1-1; D unresolved. This CDR3 is built from 14 residues. CDR1 and CDR2 from the germline V gene are MNHEY and SMNVEV (reference sequence). V was clipped by 2 bases and J by 3 bases, with 10 bases between them. The CDR3 reads CASSLTAIYTEAFF. CDR3 bases: TGTGCCAGCAGTTTAACTGCCATTTACACTGAAGCTTTCTTT.

The chain carries TRBV7-3 and TRBJ1-5; D gene unclear. The CDR3 extends over 11 amino acids. Germline CDR1 reads SGHTA; CDR2 reads FQGTGA. V shed 6 bases and J shed 3 bases, with 3 bases lying between them. This CDR3 is CASRANQPQHF. Here the CDR3 DNA reads TGTGCCAGCAGGGCCAATCAGCCCCAGCATTTT. The whole variable domain, filled in from reference TRBV7-3 and TRBJ1-5, reads GAGVSQTPSNKVTEKGKYVELRCDPISGHTALYWYRQSLGQGPEFLIYFQGTGAADDSGLPNDRFFAVRPEGSVSTLKIQRTERGDSAVYLCASRANQPQHFGDGTRLSIL.

The rearrangement links TRBV28 to TRBJ1-2; D call uncertain. V lost 4 bases and J lost 2, with 8 bases in between. The length of the CDR3 is 13 residues. Germline V gives CDR1 MDHEN, CDR2 SYDVKM. The CDR3 DNA is TGTGCCAGCAGTTCCACCACGAACTATGGCTACACCTTC. This gives the protein CASSSTTNYGYTF.

A single count supports this clone. The genes are TRBV11-2 and TRBJ2-3; no clear D gene. V was trimmed by 2 bases and J by 2 bases, leaving 2 bases between them. CDR1 is SGHAT and CDR2 is FQNNGV in the germline V gene. The CDR3 spans 12 residues. CDR3 nucleotide sequence: TGTGCCAGCAGCTTAAACACAGATACGCAGTATTTT. It encodes CASSLNTDTQYF.

This clone was seen only once. V gene TRBV27 combines with J gene TRBJ1-2, with TRBD1 matching 8 bases. Germline trimming cut 6 bases from V and 7 bases from J; bases unmatched to any gene: 4. The CDR3 spans 12 residues. In germline, CDR1 is MNHEY, CDR2 SMNVEV (reference sequence). In DNA, the CDR3 is TGTGCCAGCAGCTCAGGGGGCGTTGGCTACACCTTC. Its translation: CASSSGGVGYTF.

This chain uses TRBV7-9 with TRBJ1-1; the D gene is possibly TRBD1 (5 bases). The CDR3 spans 15 residues. Between the trimmed V and J ends, which lost 3 bases and 1 base, there was a span of 12 bases. Germline V lookup: CDR1 SEHNR, CDR2 FQNEAQ (reference sequence). This chain's CDR3 is CASSFKTDRNTEAFF. CDR3 in DNA: TGTGCCAGCAGCTTTAAGACTGACAGGAACACTGAAGCTTTCTTT.

The CDR3 is CASSFTTSQYNEQFF. CDR3 DNA: TGTGCCAGCAGCTTTACAACTAGCCAATACAATGAGCAGTTCTTC. J is TRBJ2-1 and V is TRBV5-6; TRBD2 might be the D (6 bases). The ends were cut back, 2 bases at V and 4 bases at J, with 13 bases in the middle. Per germline, CDR1 SGHDT and CDR2 YYEEEE. This CDR3 spans 15 amino acids. Filled out from reference TRBV5-6 and TRBJ2-1, the complete variable domain reads DAGVTQSPTHLIKTRGQQVTLRCSPKSGHDTVSWYQQALGQGPQFIFQYYEEEERQRGNFPDRFSGHQFPNYSSELNVNALLLGDSALYLCASSFTTSQYNEQFFGPGTRLTVL.

V is TRBV16 and J is TRBJ1-5; no firm D call. The V gene's germline CDR1 is KGHSY and CDR2 FQNENV. Trimming took off 5 bases at V and 0 bases at J, with 11 bases between the two ends. This CDR3 region has 15 residues. The CDR3 DNA reads as TGTGCCAGCAGCGAACCGGGCATTAGCAATCAGCCCCAGCATTTT. Translating gives CASSEPGISNQPQHF.

This clone was detected a few times. The rearrangement joins TRBV19 to TRBJ2-7; D is unclear. The germline CDR1 and CDR2 sequences are LNHDA and SQIVND (reference sequence). Trimming removed 0 bases at V and 2 bases at J, with 8 bases between. The CDR3 totals 14 residues. The CDR3 region is CASSIDGDPYEQYF. The CDR3 DNA reads as TGTGCCAGTAGTATAGATGGGGATCCCTACGAGCAGTACTTC.

The chain combines TRBV6-5 with TRBJ2-2, with 11 bases lining up with TRBD2. Germline V gene sequence: CDR1 MNHEY, CDR2 SVGAGI. The CDR3 totals 13 residues. The junction had 1 base not matched to a gene; V was cut back by 6 bases and J by 7 bases. The CDR3 nucleotides are TGTGCCAGCAGACTAGCGGGGGTCGGGGAGCTGTTTTTT. Amino acids: CASRLAGVGELFF.

The rearrangement joins TRBV10-3 to TRBJ2-5; the D gene is possibly TRBD2 (5 bases). The ends were cut back, 2 bases at V and 1 base at J, with 14 bases in the middle. Germline CDR1 is ENHRY and CDR2 is SYGVKD. The CDR3 sequence is 16 residues long. The CDR3 reads CAISEPGEGSQETQYF. CDR3 nucleotides: TGTGCCATCAGTGAGCCCGGCGAGGGATCCCAAGAGACCCAGTACTTC.

The chain combines TRBV27 with TRBJ2-1, with 13 nucleotides matching TRBD2. V was pared by 7 bases and J by 8 bases, with 5 bases of the junction left unmatched. Germline CDR1 reads MNHEY; CDR2 reads SMNVEV (reference sequence). CDR3 size: 14 residues. The DNA of the CDR3 is TGTGCCAGCATAGGGACTAGCGGGGAGCATGAGCAGTTCTTC. Its protein is CASIGTSGEHEQFF.

The chain recombines TRBV4-1 with TRBJ2-5; 8 bases agree with TRBD2. Per the germline V gene, CDR1 is MGHRA and CDR2 is YSYEKL. After removal of 4 bases from V and 4 bases from J, the junction contained 8 bases not matched to a gene. The CDR3 is 15 residues long. CDR3 DNA: TGCGCCAGCAGCCTTCGGACTAGCCCGCCAGAGACCCAGTACTTC. Translation: CASSLRTSPPETQYF.

The V call is TRBV29-1, the J call TRBJ1-2; the match to TRBD1 covers 8 bases. Germline trimming cut 3 bases from V and 4 bases from J; bases unmatched to any gene: 4. Germline CDR1 reads SQVTM; CDR2 reads ANQGSEA. This CDR3 region has 13 residues. The CDR3 DNA follows: TGCAGCGTTGAGACAGGGGCTGCCTATGGCTACACCTTC. It translates to CSVETGAAYGYTF.

The J gene is TRBJ1-1, the V gene TRBV6-6; D is unclear. Germline assignment: CDR1 MNHNY and CDR2 SVGAGI (reference sequence). V lost 7 bases and J 4 bases, leaving 13 bases between the germline ends. CDR3 length equals 13 residues. In DNA form, the CDR3 reads TGTGCCAGCACCCAAGGGCTGCTCACTGAAGCTTTCTTT. Protein product: CASTQGLLTEAFF.

This chain joins TRBV20-1 and TRBJ2-1; D not resolved. V lost 6 bases to trimming and J lost 10 bases, with 10 bases between them. CDR1 is DFQATT and CDR2 is SNEGSKA in the germline V gene (reference sequence). The CDR3 consists of 10 residues. CDR3 nucleotide sequence: TGCAGTGCAGATTACGGGGAGCAGTTCTTC. It is translated as CSADYGEQFF.

In the case of this clone: The same CDR3 also results from other DNA sequences found in this sample. This chain uses TRBV4-1 with TRBJ1-5; unclear D gene. The germline V gene has CDR1 MGHRA and CDR2 YSYEKL. The V end was cut by 1 base, the J end by 2 bases, with 6 bases between. The CDR3 contains 14 residues. CDR3 nucleotides: TGCGCCAGCAGCCAAGTGACTGGCAATCAGCCCCAGCATTTT. This sequence encodes CASSQVTGNQPQHF.

This clone was detected only once. The chain uses TRBV11-3 and TRBJ2-7; 7 bases fit TRBD1. Trimming cost V 5 bases and J 1 base; bases outside gene matches: 2. Per the germline V gene, CDR1 is SGHNT and CDR2 is YENEEA. The CDR3 is 13 amino acids. The DNA for the CDR3 is TGTGCCAGCAGCACGGGACAGTCCTACGAGCAGTACTTC. Its protein is CASSTGQSYEQYF.

This rearrangement joins TRBV9 to TRBJ1-2; D remains ambiguous. The CDR3 totals 17 residues. Germline loops: CDR1 SGDLS, CDR2 YYNGEE. Trimming stripped 0 bases from V and 1 base from J, with 16 bases between. The CDR3 protein is CASSVGTDPLINYGYTF. The CDR3 nucleotides are TGTGCCAGCAGCGTAGGGACCGACCCCTTGATTAACTATGGCTACACCTTC.

As to this clone: The sample contains more than one DNA sequence encoding this CDR3. The rearrangement joins TRBV4-1 to TRBJ2-1; D is perhaps TRBD2 (6 bases). Germline CDR1 is MGHRA and CDR2 is YSYEKL. This CDR3 is built from 15 residues. Trimming cost V 0 bases and J 4 bases, with 10 bases left between them. Here the CDR3 reads CASSQDGGTYNEQFF. The CDR3 coding sequence is TGCGCCAGCAGCCAAGATGGCGGGACTTACAATGAGCAGTTCTTC.

The chain links TRBV7-9 to TRBJ2-7, with 8 bases identical to TRBD1. Unmatched junction bases numbered 4, after V lost 3 bases and J lost 3 bases. Germline values: CDR1 SEHNR, CDR2 FQNEAQ (reference sequence). This CDR3 is built from 14 residues. The CDR3 reads CASSFSDRDYEQYF. CDR3 in DNA: TGTGCCAGCAGCTTCTCGGACAGGGACTACGAGCAGTACTTC.

J is TRBJ2-7 and V is TRBV4-3; 11 bases match TRBD2. The CDR3 covers 14 residues. The V gene's germline CDR1 is LGHNA and CDR2 YSLEER. J lost 6 bases, V lost 1 base, and 2 bases had no gene match. In nucleotides, the CDR3 is TGCGCCAGCAGCCAAGGACTAGCGGGGAGCGAGCAGTACTTC. Protein sequence: CASSQGLAGSEQYF.

This clone was counted once. The sample has other DNA sequences that encode this CDR3 too. The J gene is TRBJ2-7, the V gene TRBV27; 8 nucleotides line up with TRBD2. From germline, CDR1 is MNHEY and CDR2 SMNVEV (reference sequence). The CDR3 sequence is 12 residues long. The junction had 0 bases not matched to a gene; V was cut back by 3 bases and J by 5 bases. Written as DNA, the CDR3 is TGTGCCAGCAGTTTCGGGGGGGACGAGCAGTACTTC. Its protein is CASSFGGDEQYF.